This record looks at one TCR beta chain sequence and its context. The entry originates in a study of cytomegalovirus exposure and HLA in healthy donors. Amplification used 60 Vbeta primers and 13 Jbeta primers. TCRdb's copy holds only in-frame clones and misses some; the assay was immunoSEQ multiplex PCR. The table lists just over 150,000 clones, around 83% of them singletons. V dropped 5 bases and J dropped 1; count of bases not matched to a gene: 8. The CDR3 is 16 amino acids. Germline CDR1 reads LNHNV; CDR2 reads YYDKDF (reference sequence). The specimen sequenced was PBMCs. This chain joins TRBV15 and TRBJ2-4; 7 bases match TRBD1. The sequence was obtained from a woman between 18 and 30 years old in good health and CMV-seronegative. This chain's CDR3 is CATSLPGQSAKNIQYF. CDR3 in DNA: TGTGCCACCAGCTTACCGGGACAGTCGGCCAAAAACATTCAGTACTTC.